What follows is one TCR beta chain and its context. This CDR3 has 14 amino acids. Germline loops: CDR1 SGHNT, CDR2 YYREEE (reference sequence). The ends were cut back, 3 bases at V and 2 bases at J, with 11 bases in the middle. Amplified TCR beta CDR3 regions derived from RNA transcripts. The HTBI primer set was used in a first-round RT-PCR of the TCR CDR3. Each CDR3 protein is one row after TCRdb ran MiXCR on the multiplex PCR reads. The table shows fewer than 750,000 distinct CDR3 sequences, with roughly 50% occurring only once. The sample originates from a study of T cells in Graves' hyperthyroidism and ophthalmopathy.

The V call is TRBV5-4, the J call TRBJ2-5; D is unresolved. The sequenced sample was peripheral blood or thyroid tissue (not recorded which). The origin of this receptor is a woman aged 18-29 years with Graves' hyperthyroidism. The CDR3 protein is CASSSVLLQETQYF. As DNA, the CDR3 is TGTGCCAGCAGCTCGGTATTGCTTCAAGAGACCCAGTACTTC.